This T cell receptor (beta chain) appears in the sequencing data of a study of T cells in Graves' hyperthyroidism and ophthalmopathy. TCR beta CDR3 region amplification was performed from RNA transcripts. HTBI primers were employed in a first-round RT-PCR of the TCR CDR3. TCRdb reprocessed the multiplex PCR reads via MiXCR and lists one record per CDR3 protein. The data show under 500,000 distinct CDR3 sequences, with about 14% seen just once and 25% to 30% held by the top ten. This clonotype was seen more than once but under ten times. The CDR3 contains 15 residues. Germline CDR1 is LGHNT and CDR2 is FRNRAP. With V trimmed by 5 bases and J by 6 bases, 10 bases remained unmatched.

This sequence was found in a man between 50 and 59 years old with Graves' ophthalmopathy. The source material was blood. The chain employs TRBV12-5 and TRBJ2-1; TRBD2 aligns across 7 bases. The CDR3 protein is CASGPEAGVSNEQFF. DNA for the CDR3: TGTGCTAGTGGTCCTGAGGCGGGAGTCTCCAATGAGCAGTTCTTC.